A single TCR beta chain is shown here with its context. These data come from a study of blood T cell repertoires in COVID-19. Study details: In each case, the material was cDNA or gDNA derived from T cells, B-cell-depleted T cells, or PBMCs.

Per germline, CDR1 SGHAT and CDR2 FQNNGV. Germline trimming cut 4 bases from V and 3 bases from J; bases unmatched to any gene: 9. The CDR3 runs to 16 residues. Produced via immunoSEQ multiplex PCR; TCRdb's table is partial and in-frame only. The sample shows about 180,000 clones, around 83% of them seen only once. V usage is TRBV11-2 and J usage is TRBJ2-7, with TRBD1 identical over 10 bases. The TCR sequence derives from a woman younger than 45 with active or convalescent COVID-19. Sequencing was done on a sample of peripheral blood. Written as DNA, the CDR3 is TGTGCCAGCAGCTCCCCGGACAGGGGGAGCCTCTACGAGCAGTACTTC. It codes for CASSSPDRGSLYEQYF.